The entry below describes one T cell receptor (beta chain). Antigen specificity is unknown. The sample is drawn from a study of shared clonotypes between healthy human individuals. Overall study context: The composition of the donors was two women and a few men aged 18 to 49.

Selected positively for CCR7 and CD45RO-negative, naive CD8 cells excluded terminally differentiated effector memory CD45RA+ cells. Study-wide findings and caveats: The sole specimen, blood, was sampled, and tissue repertoires likely differ.

From germline, CDR1 is SEHNR and CDR2 FQNEAQ (reference sequence). The ends were cut back, 3 bases at V and 4 bases at J, with 16 bases in the middle. The CDR3 covers 15 residues. The data were produced by immunoSEQ multiplex PCR, yet TCRdb's version contains in-frame clones alone and is incomplete. This sample yields 2 million or so clones, of which just under 95% are seen a single time; roughly 1% belongs to the top ten. The chain carries TRBV7-9 and TRBJ2-7; maybe TRBD1 (6 bases). This receptor was obtained from a man between 18 and 35 years old in good health. Sample: naive CD8+ T cells sorted from blood. CDR3 in amino acids: CASSFAETGRYEQYF. In DNA form, the CDR3 reads TGTGCCAGCAGCTTTGCCGAGACAGGAAGGTACGAGCAGTACTTC.